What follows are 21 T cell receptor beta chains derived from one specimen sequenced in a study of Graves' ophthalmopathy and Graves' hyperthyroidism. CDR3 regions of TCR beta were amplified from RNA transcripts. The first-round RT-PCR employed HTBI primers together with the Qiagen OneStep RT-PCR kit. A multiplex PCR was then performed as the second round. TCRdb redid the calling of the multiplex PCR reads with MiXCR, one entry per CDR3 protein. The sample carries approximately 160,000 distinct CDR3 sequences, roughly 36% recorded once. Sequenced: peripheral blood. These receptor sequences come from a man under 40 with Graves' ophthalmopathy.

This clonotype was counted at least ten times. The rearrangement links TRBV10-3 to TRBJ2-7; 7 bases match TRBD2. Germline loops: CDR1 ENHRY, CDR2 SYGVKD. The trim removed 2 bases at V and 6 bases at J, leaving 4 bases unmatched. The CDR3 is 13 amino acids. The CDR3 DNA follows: TGTGCCATCAGTGAGACTCGACTAGCCGAGCAGTACTTC. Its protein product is CAISETRLAEQYF.

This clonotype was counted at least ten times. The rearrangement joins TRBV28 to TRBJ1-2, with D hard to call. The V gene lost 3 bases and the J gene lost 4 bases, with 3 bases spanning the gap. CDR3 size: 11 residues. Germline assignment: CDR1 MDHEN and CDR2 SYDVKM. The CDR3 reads CASSFVYGYTF. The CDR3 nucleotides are TGTGCCAGCAGTTTCGTCTATGGCTACACCTTC.

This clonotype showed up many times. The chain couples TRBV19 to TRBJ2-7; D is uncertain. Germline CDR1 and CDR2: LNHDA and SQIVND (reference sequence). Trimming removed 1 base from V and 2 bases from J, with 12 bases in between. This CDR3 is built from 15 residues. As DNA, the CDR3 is TGTGCCAGTAGTATAGCGGGCTATGGCACCTACGAGCAGTACTTC. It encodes CASSIAGYGTYEQYF.

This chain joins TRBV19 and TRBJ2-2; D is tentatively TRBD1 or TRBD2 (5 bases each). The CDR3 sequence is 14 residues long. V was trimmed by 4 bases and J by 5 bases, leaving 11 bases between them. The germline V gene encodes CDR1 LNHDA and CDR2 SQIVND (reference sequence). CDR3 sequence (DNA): TGTGCCAGTAGTAACTTTGGGGGAACCGGGGAGCTGTTTTTT. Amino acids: CASSNFGGTGELFF.

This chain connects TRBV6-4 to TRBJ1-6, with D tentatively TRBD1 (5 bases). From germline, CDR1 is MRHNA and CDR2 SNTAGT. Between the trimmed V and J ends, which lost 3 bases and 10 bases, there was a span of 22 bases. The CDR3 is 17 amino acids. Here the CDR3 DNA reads TGTGCCAGCAGTGAATTTTCCGGGACCAGGCCCGACTCACCCCTCCACTTT. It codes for CASSEFSGTRPDSPLHF.

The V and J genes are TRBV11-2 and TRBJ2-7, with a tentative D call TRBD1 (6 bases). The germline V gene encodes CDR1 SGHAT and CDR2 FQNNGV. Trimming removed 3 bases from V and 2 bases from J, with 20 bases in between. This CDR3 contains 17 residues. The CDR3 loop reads CASSLPGHLSYTYEQYF. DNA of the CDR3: TGTGCCAGCAGCTTGCCGGGACATTTGTCTTATACCTACGAGCAGTACTTC.

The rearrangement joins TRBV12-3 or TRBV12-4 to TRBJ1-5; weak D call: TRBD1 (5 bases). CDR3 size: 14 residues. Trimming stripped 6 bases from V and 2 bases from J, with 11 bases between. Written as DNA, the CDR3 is TGTGCCAGCAGCCCGGGACCACGCAATCAGCCCCAGCATTTT. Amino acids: CASSPGPRNQPQHF.

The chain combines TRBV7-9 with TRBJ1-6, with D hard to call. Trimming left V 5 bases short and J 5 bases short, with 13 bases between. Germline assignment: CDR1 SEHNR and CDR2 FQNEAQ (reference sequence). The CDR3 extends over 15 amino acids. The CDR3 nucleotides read TGTGCCAGCAGCCCACGACTGCAAAATAATTCACCCCTCCACTTT. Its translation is CASSPRLQNNSPLHF. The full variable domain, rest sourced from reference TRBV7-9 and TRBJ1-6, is DTGVSQNPRHKITKRGQNVTFRCDPISEHNRLYWYRQTLGQGPEFLTYFQNEAQLEKSRLLSDRFSAERPKGSFSTLEIQRTEQGDSAMYLCASSPRLQNNSPLHFGNGTRLTVT.

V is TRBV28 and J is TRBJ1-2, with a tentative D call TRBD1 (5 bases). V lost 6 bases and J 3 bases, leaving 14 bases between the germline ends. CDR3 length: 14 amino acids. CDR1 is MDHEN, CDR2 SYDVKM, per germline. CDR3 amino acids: CASSQGASDYGYTF. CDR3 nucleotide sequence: TGTGCCAGCAGCCAGGGAGCCTCCGACTATGGCTACACCTTC.

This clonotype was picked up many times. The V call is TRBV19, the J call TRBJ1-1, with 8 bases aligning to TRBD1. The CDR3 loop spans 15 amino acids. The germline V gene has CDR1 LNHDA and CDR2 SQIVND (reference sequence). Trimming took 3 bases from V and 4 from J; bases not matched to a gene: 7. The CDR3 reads CASSMGDRRSTEAFF. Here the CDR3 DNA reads TGTGCCAGTAGTATGGGGGACAGGCGATCCACTGAAGCTTTCTTT.

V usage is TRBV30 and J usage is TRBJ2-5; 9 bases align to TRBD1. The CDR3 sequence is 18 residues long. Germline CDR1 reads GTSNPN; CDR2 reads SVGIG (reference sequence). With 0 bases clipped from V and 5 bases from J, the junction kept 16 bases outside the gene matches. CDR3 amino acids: CAWSVFTSTGGAGETQYF. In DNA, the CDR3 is TGTGCCTGGAGTGTATTCACGTCCACAGGGGGCGCGGGGGAGACCCAGTACTTC. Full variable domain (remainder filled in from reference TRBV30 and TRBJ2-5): SQTIHQWPATLVQPVGSPLSLECTVEGTSNPNLYWYRQAAGRGLQLLFYSVGIGQISSEVPQNLSASRPQDRQFILSSKKLLLSDSGFYLCAWSVFTSTGGAGETQYFGPGTRLLVL.

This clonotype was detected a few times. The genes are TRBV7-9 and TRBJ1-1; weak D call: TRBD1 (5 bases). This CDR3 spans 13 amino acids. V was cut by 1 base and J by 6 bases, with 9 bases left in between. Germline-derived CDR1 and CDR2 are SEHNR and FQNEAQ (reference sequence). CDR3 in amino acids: CASSLGGAPEAFF. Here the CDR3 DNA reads TGTGCCAGCAGCTTAGGTGGGGCACCTGAAGCTTTCTTT.

CDR3 coding DNA: TGTGCCTGGAGTGGAGGGCTGTCACATAGCAATCAGCCCCAGCATTTT. This sequence encodes CAWSGGLSHSNQPQHF. The chain recombines TRBV30 with TRBJ1-5, with D unclear. Per germline, CDR1 GTSNPN and CDR2 SVGIG (reference sequence). The CDR3 has 16 amino acids. Trimming removed 1 base at V and 0 bases at J, with 13 bases between. Using reference TRBV30 and TRBJ1-5 for the parts outside the CDR3, the full variable domain is SQTIHQWPATLVQPVGSPLSLECTVEGTSNPNLYWYRQAAGRGLQLLFYSVGIGQISSEVPQNLSASRPQDRQFILSSKKLLLSDSGFYLCAWSGGLSHSNQPQHFGDGTRLSIL.

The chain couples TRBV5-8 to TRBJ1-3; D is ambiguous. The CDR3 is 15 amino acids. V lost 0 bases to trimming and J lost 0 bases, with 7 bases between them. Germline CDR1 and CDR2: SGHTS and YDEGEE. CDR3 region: CASSLGPFSGNTIYF. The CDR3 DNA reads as TGTGCCAGCAGCTTGGGGCCTTTCTCTGGAAACACCATATATTTT.

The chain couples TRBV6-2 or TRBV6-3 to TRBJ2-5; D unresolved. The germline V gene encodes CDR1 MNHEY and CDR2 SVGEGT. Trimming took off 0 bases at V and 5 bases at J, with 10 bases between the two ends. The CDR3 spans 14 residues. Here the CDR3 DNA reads TGTGCCAGCAGTTACTCAGGGCGACGGGAGACCCAGTACTTC. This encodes CASSYSGRRETQYF.

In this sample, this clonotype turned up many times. As DNA, the CDR3 is TGTGCCAGCAGTTACAACTTAGGGGGCGCGTTATCCGGGGCCAACGTCCTGACTTTC. This codes for CASSYNLGGALSGANVLTF. The rearrangement joins TRBV6-2 or TRBV6-3 to TRBJ2-6; 7 bases are a match to TRBD1. The germline V gene has CDR1 MNHEY and CDR2 SVGEGT. CDR3 length: 19 residues. Unmatched junction bases numbered 14, after V lost 2 bases and J lost 4 bases.

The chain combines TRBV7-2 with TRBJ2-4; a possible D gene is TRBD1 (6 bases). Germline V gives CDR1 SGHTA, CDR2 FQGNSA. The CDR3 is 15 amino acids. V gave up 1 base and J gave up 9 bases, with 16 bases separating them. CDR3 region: CASSLGGSEGGIQYF. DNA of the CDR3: TGTGCCAGCAGCTTAGGGGGAAGCGAAGGGGGCATTCAGTACTTC.

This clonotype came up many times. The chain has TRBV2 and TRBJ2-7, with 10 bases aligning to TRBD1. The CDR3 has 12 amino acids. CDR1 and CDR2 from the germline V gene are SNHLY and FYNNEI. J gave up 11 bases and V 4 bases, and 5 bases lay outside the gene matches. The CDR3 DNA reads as TGTGCCAGCAGTGGCGACAGGGGGCCGAAGTACTTC. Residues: CASSGDRGPKYF.

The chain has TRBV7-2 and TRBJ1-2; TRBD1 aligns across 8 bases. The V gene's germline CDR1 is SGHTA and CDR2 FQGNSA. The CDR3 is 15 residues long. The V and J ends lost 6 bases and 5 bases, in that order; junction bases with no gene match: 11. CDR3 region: CASSSTGDRMYGYTF. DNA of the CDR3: TGTGCCAGCAGTTCAACCGGGGACAGGATGTATGGCTACACCTTC.

The CDR3 DNA sequence: TGTGCCAGCAGTGAAGCCCCCGTGGCCATCAATCAGCCCCAGCATTTT. This sequence encodes CASSEAPVAINQPQHF. V usage is TRBV6-1 and J usage is TRBJ1-5; D unclear. This CDR3 spans 16 amino acids. Looked up from germline, CDR1 is MNHNS and CDR2 is SASEGT. V lost 0 bases, J lost 3 bases, and 12 bases lay in between.

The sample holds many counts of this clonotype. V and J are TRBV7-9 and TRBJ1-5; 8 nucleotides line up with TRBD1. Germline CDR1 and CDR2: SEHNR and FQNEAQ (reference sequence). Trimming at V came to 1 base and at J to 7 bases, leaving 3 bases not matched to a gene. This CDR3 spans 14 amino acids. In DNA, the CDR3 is TGTGCCAGCAGCTTAGGACAGGGGCAACAGCCCCAGCATTTT. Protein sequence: CASSLGQGQQPQHF.